Listed below are T cell receptor beta chains from one sample, sequenced in a study of shared clonotypes between healthy human individuals. Using immunoSEQ multiplex PCR, the repertoire was profiled, and TCRdb retains in-frame clones only, with some absent. The table has over a million clones, 96% seen once. Sequenced sample: naive CD4+ T cells sorted from blood. The receptors stem from a man younger than 40 in good health. CDR3s include the opening cysteine and the closing phenylalanine or tryptophan. D genes are given only for firm matches. A clone size is listed for some rows: how often the clone was seen (once, few, many), or a class if it is expanded.

V gene: TRBV9; J gene: TRBJ2-1; clone size: .; D gene: TRBD2; CDR3 DNA: TGTGCCAGCAGCGTAGGATTATTGGGGGAGGGCTCCTACAATGAGCAGTTCTTC; CDR3 protein: CASSVGLLGEGSYNEQFF
V gene: TRBV6-1; J gene: TRBJ2-3; clone size: .; D gene: .; CDR3 DNA: TGTGCCAGCAGTGAGGGACTGCCGGGGTTAGGAGATACGCAGTATTTT; CDR3 protein: CASSEGLPGLGDTQYF
V gene: TRBV2; J gene: TRBJ2-4; clone size: .; D gene: TRBD1; CDR3 DNA: TGTGCCAGCAAAAGACAGGGAATAGCCAAAAACATTCAGTACTTC; CDR3 protein: CASKRQGIAKNIQYF
V gene: TRBV11-3; J gene: TRBJ2-2; clone size: .; D gene: .; CDR3 DNA: TGTGCCAGCAGCGAAGCCGGGGAGCTGTTTTTT; CDR3 protein: CASSEAGELFF
V gene: TRBV28; J gene: TRBJ2-7; clone size: .; D gene: .; CDR3 DNA: TGTGCCAGCAGCCCCGCAGTTCCCTACGAGCAGTACTTC; CDR3 protein: CASSPAVPYEQYF
V gene: TRBV29-1; J gene: TRBJ2-7; clone size: .; D gene: TRBD2; CDR3 DNA: TGCAGCGCATCGGGACTAGCGGGCCCGACGCGTGAGCAGTACTTC; CDR3 protein: CSASGLAGPTREQYF
V gene: TRBV28; J gene: TRBJ1-2; clone size: .; D gene: TRBD1; CDR3 DNA: TGTGCCAGCATTCTGACAGGGGGTGGTCGAGGTGGCTACACCTTC; CDR3 protein: CASILTGGGRGGYTF
V gene: TRBV7-6; J gene: TRBJ2-7; clone size: .; D gene: TRBD2; CDR3 DNA: TGTGCCAGCAGCTTAGCAACGGCTAGCGGTAGCTCCTACGAGCAGTACTTC; CDR3 protein: CASSLATASGSSYEQYF
V gene: TRBV9; J gene: TRBJ2-5; clone size: .; D gene: TRBD1; CDR3 DNA: TGTGCCAGCAGCACCGGGACAGGGAAAGAGACCCAGTACTTC; CDR3 protein: CASSTGTGKETQYF
V gene: TRBV7-9; J gene: TRBJ1-2; clone size: .; D gene: .; CDR3 DNA: TGTGCCAGCAGCTTGGCCGATTTGGGGTATGGCTACACCTTC; CDR3 protein: CASSLADLGYGYTF
V gene: TRBV6-5; J gene: TRBJ1-5; clone size: .; D gene: TRBD1; CDR3 DNA: TGTGCCAGCAAAACAGGGGGCAATCAGCCCCAGCATTTT; CDR3 protein: CASKTGGNQPQHF
V gene: TRBV27; J gene: TRBJ2-7; clone size: once; D gene: .; CDR3 DNA: TGTGCCAGCAGTTTAGGGCGTACAGGGAACTCCTACGAGCAGTACTTC; CDR3 protein: CASSLGRTGNSYEQYF
V gene: TRBV2; J gene: TRBJ1-2; clone size: .; D gene: .; CDR3 DNA: TGTGCCAGCCTTCCAAGGACGGCGGTTACCTATGGCTACACCTTC; CDR3 protein: CASLPRTAVTYGYTF
V gene: TRBV2; J gene: TRBJ2-5; clone size: .; D gene: TRBD1; CDR3 DNA: TGTGCCAGCAGTGACCTCAGGGGGATGGAGACCCAGTACTTC; CDR3 protein: CASSDLRGMETQYF
V gene: TRBV18; J gene: TRBJ1-5; clone size: .; D gene: .; CDR3 DNA: TGTGCCAGCTCACCAGGGGGACGGGCCCAGCATTTT; CDR3 protein: CASSPGGRAQHF